This T cell receptor (beta chain) emerged from a study of blood T cell repertoires in COVID-19 (TCRdb year 2020). General notes on the study: Collaborator samples came from the United States, Italy and Spain and covered acute and convalescent phases of COVID-19. The sample metadata nearly always contained a de-identified subject ID, COVID-19 status, age in years and sex. The prospective study material was composed of cDNA or gDNA derived from T cells, B-cell-depleted T cells, or PBMCs. Deeply sampled blood TCRbeta repertoires from subjects exposed to, actively infected with, or recovered from COVID-19 were included in the dataset. Where available, HLA class I and class II types were obtained from metadata supplied by the sample provider rather than from assay-based typing. The samples were drawn from two sources: the first 160 participants of the ongoing ImmuneRACE study, and approximately 1,300 subjects contributed by 6 global collaborators. The repertoires were released in a freely available public database meant as a resource for research on the immune response to SARS-CoV-2. Overall results and qualifications from the work: Clinical and demographic metadata were provided uncurated, with the amount varying by source and participant.

The immunoSEQ Assay, a bias-controlled multiplex PCR, was used to amplify TCRbeta CDR3 regions from genomic DNA. Turning to the authors' computational methods: The number of nucleated cells in each sample was estimated by amplification of reference gene primers within the assay. To quantify the absolute abundance of each unique TCRbeta CDR3 rearrangement, sequence reads were collapsed and filtered. For each sample, productive Simpson clonality was calculated by taking the square root of Simpson's diversity index across productive rearrangements. TCRdb retrieved this table from immuneACCESS and kept in-frame rearrangements only. Not all clones are present; in checked studies, unresolved V genes account for under half, and no reason is known for the remainder. That table furnishes V, J and clone size, whereas the DNA furnished D and trimming. A total of 200,000 to 250,000 clones appear in this sample, 70% to 90% of them only once. The top ten clonotypes cover about 4% of the sample.

CDR1 and CDR2, per the germline V gene, are SGHVS and FNYEAQ. V trim: 5 bases; J trim: 5 bases; unmatched bases: 4. CDR3 length: 15 amino acids, cysteine to phenylalanine. CDR3 DNA only is kept here, 45 bases in frame from base 1. Participants in the prospective study were aged roughly 18 to 100 years, lived in 20 to 30 United States geographic areas, and enrolled through a virtual design. To assign participants to cohorts, the prospective study relied on clinical history that participants themselves reported in a screening survey and a study questionnaire. Exposed participants had been in contact, within 2 weeks of entering the study, with a person who had a PCR-confirmed or clinician-diagnosed case of COVID-19. In the prospective study, mobile phlebotomists collected whole blood, serum and a nasopharyngeal or oropharyngeal swab from each participant. Prospective study participants could optionally give additional blood draws and questionnaires over a roughly 2-month period. Prospective study blood samples were shipped either frozen or at room temperature before DNA extraction.

To note about this clone: What antigen it recognizes has not been identified. Base qualities were left out, and no much larger clone turns up one base away.

The sequence came from a woman in her twenties or thirties who had been exposed to COVID-19. The sequencing sample was made of PBMCs or T cells enriched from blood (not recorded which). In this chain, TRBV7-6 is recombined with TRBJ2-3; 13 nucleotides in the junction match TRBD2. In nucleotides, the sequence is TGTGCCAGCAGCCCGGGACTAGCGGGGTTAGATACGCAGTATTTT. Its translation is CASSPGLAGLDTQYF.